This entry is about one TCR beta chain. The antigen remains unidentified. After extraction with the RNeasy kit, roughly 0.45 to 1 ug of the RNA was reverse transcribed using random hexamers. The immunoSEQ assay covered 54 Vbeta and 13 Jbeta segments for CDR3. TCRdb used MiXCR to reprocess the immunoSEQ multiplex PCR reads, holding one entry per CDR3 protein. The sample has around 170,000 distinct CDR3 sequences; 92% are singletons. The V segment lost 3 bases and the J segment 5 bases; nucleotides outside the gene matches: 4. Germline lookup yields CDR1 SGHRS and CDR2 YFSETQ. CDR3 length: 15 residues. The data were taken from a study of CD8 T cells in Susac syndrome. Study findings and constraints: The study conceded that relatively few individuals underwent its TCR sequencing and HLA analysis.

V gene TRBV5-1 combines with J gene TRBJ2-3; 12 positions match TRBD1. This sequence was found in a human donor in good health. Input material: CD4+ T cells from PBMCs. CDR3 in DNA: TGCGCCAGCAGCTGGGGGACAGGGGGCGGAGATACGCAGTATTTT. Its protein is CASSWGTGGGDTQYF.